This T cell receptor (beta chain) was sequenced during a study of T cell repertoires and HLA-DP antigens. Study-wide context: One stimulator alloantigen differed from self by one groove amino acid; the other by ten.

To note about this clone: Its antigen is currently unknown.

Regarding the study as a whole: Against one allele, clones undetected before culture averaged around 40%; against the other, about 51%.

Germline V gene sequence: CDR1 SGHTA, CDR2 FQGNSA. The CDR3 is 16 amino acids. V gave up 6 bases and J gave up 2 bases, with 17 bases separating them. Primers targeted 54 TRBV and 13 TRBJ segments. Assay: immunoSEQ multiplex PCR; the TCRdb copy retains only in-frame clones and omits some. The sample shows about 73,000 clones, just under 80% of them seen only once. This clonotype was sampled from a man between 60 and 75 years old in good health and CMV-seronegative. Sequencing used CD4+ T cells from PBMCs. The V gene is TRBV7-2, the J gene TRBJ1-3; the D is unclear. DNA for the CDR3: TGTGCCAGCAGTCAGCGCGGGGTAGTAGCTGGAAACACCATATATTTT. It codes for CASSQRGVVAGNTIYF.